This T cell receptor (beta chain) was recorded in a study of PD-1 blockade in classical Hodgkin lymphoma. Germline-derived CDR1 and CDR2 are LNHDA and SQIVND (reference sequence). V dropped 4 bases and J dropped 6 bases, with 18 bases sitting between them. CDR3 length: 15 residues. About this clone itself: Its target is unknown.

Using immunoSEQ multiplex PCR, the repertoire was profiled, and TCRdb retains in-frame clones only, with some absent. The table includes roughly 11,000 clones, around 82% detected once. Findings and caveats of the study: It was among complete responders that baseline diversity resembled that of newly diagnosed patients.

All the patients suffered relapse after autologous stem cell transplantation, and brentuximab vedotin exposure differed. Through magnetic negative selection, CD8+ T cells were separated from PBMCs that had been thawed. The specimen comprised CD8+ T cells from blood, sampled at baseline. The origin of this receptor is a human donor with classical Hodgkin lymphoma. The chain recombines TRBV19 with TRBJ1-2; D uncertain. CDR3 DNA sequence: TGTGCCAGTAGTAGTCCCCTGGGAGAACTCCATGGCTACACCTTC. Translation: CASSSPLGELHGYTF.